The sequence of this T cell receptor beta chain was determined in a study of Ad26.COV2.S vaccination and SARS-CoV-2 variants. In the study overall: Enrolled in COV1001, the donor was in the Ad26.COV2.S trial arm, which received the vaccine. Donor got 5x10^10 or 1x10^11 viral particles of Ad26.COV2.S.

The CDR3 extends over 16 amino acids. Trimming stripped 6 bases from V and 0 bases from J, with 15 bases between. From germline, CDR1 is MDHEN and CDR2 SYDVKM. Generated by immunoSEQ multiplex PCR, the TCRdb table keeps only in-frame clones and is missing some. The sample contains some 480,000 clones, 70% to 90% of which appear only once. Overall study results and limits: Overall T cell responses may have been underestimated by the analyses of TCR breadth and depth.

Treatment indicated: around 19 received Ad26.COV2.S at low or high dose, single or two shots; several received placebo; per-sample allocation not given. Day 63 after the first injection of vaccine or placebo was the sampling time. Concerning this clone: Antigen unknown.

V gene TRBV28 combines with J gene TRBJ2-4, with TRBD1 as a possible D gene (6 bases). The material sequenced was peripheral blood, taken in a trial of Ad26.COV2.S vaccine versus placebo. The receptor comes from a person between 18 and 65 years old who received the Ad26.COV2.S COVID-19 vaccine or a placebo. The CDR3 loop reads CASSPRVGGAKNIQYF. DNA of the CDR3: TGTGCCAGCAGCCCTCGAGTAGGGGGAGCCAAAAACATTCAGTACTTC.